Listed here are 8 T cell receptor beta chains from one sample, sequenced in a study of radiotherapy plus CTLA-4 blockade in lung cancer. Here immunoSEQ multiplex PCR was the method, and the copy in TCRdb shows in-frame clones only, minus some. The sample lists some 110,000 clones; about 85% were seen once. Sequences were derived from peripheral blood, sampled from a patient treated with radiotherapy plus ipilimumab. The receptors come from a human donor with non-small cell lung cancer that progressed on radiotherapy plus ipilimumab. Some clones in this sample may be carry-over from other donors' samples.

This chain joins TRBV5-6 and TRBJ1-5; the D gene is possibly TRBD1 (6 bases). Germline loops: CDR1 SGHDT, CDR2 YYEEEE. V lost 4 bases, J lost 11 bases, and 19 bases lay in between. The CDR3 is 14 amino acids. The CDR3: CASSLIGGFDAQHF. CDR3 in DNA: TGTGCCAGCAGCCTCATAGGGGGTTTTGACGCCCAGCATTTT. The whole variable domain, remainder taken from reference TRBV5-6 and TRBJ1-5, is DAGVTQSPTHLIKTRGQQVTLRCSPKSGHDTVSWYQQALGQGPQFIFQYYEEEERQRGNFPDRFSGHQFPNYSSELNVNALLLGDSALYLCASSLIGGFDAQHFGDGTRLSIL.

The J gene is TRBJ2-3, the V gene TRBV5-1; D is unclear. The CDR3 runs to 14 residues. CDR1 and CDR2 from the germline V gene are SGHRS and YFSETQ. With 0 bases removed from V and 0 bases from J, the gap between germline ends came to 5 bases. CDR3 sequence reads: CASSLAGSTDTQYF. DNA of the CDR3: TGCGCCAGCAGCTTGGCGGGCAGCACAGATACGCAGTATTTT.

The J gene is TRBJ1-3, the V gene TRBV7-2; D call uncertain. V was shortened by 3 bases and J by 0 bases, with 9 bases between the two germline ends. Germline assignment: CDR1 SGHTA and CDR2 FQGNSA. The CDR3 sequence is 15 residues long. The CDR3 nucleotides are TGTGCCAGCAGCTTCGGCGGAAGCTCTGGAAACACCATATATTTT. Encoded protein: CASSFGGSSGNTIYF.

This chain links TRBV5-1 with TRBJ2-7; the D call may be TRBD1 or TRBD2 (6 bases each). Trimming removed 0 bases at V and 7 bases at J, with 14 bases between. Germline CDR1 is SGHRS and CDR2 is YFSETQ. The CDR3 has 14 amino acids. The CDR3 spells CASSLGPGAGEQYF. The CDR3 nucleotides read TGCGCCAGCAGCTTGGGACCGGGGGCAGGGGAGCAGTACTTC.

CDR3 nucleotide sequence: TGCGCCAGCAGCGGTAGCCGAACCGGGAATACGCAGTATTTT. Translation gives CASSGSRTGNTQYF. V is TRBV5-1 and J is TRBJ2-3; D possibly corresponds to TRBD2 (5 bases). Germline V CDR1 and CDR2: SGHRS, YFSETQ. The CDR3 loop spans 14 amino acids. The V and J ends lost 4 bases and 7 bases respectively, with 16 bases between them.

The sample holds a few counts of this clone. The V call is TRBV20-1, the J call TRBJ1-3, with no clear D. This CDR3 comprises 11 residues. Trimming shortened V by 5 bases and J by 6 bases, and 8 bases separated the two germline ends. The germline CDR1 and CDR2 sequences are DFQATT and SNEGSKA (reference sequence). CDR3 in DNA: TGCAGTGCTCACTCAGAAAACACCATATATTTT. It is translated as CSAHSENTIYF.

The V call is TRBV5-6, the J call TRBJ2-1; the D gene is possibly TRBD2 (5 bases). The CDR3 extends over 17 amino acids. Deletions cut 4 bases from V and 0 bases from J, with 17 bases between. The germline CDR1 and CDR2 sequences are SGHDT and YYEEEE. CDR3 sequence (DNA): TGTGCCAGCAGCGGAGGACGGGCGATTTTCTCCTACAATGAGCAGTTCTTC. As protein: CASSGGRAIFSYNEQFF.

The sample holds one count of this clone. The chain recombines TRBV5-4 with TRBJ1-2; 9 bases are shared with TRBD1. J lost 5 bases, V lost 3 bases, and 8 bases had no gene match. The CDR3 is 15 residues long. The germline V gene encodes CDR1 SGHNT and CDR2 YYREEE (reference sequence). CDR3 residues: CASSSQGATLYGYTF. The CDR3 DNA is TGTGCCAGCAGCTCACAGGGGGCCACCTTGTATGGCTACACCTTC.